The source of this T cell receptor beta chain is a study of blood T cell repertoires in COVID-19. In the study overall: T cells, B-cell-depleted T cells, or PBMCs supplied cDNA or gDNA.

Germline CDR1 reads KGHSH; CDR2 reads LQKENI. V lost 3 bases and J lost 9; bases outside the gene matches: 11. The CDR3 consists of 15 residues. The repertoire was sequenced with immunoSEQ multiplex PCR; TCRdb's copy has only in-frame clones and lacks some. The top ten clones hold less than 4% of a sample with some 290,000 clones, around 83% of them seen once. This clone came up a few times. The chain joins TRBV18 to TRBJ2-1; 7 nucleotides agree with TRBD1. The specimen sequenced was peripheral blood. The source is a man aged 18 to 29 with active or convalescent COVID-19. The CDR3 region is CASSPPAGQDLEQFF. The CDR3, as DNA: TGTGCCAGCTCACCCCCTGCCGGACAGGATCTTGAGCAGTTCTTC.